What follows describes a single TCR beta chain. This clonotype was seen a handful of times. Its antigen specificity is not known. The record has no base qualities; no much larger clone is one base away. The data stem from a study of regulatory T cells in long-lasting Graves disease (dated by TCRdb to 2020 to 2022). Concerning the study at large: To count as having persistent Graves' disease, a patient had to have received antithyroid drug treatment for over 5 years with TSH receptor autoantibodies remaining persistently positive. Patients with persistent Graves' disease were compared with patients with newly diagnosed Graves' disease using TCR sequencing and RNA sequencing of peripheral blood. A total of about 35 samples underwent TCR sequencing, from around 13 patients with persistent Graves' disease and roughly 20 patients with newly diagnosed Graves' disease. On average, persistent Graves' disease patients in the clinical cohort had been on antithyroid drugs for around 9.5 years. The study was registered as a clinical trial and conducted in China. Overall study outcomes, separate from this receptor: Persistent Graves' disease patients showed lower TCR Shannon entropy and fewer highly expanded clones than newly diagnosed patients, suggesting clonal expansion. The authors acknowledged the small sample size as a limitation that may reduce accuracy. TRBV28, TRBJ1-2 and TRBJ2-5 were preferentially used in persistent disease, while TRBV20-1 and TRBJ2-1 were favored in newly diagnosed disease. More public clonotypes were shared among persistent patients (roughly 3,000) than among newly diagnosed patients (roughly 1,000). Sequencing and analysis were limited to the TCR beta chain. Because the primary lesion, thyroid tissue, could not be accessed, the study looked at peripheral blood alone.

Library creation used multiplex PCR. For sequencing, an Illumina HiSeq 4000 was employed. TCR beta libraries were built with iRepertoire HTBI primers and Arm-PCR amplification of CDR3 regions. Gel purification was performed on PCR products prior to sequencing. Concerning the study's data processing: Across samples, fewer than 70 TRBV and approximately 15 TRBJ segments were identified and used for gene usage analysis of CDR3 amino acid clonotypes. Filtered high-quality paired reads were merged into contigs using COPE and FqMerger. BLAST was used to align contigs to IMGT TRBV, TRBD and TRBJ reference genes, with CDR3 defined following IMGT. Highly expanded clones were defined as clonotypes with a frequency above 0.1%. Shannon entropy served as the measure of repertoire diversity, while the Gini coefficient captured V-J evenness. Clonotypes shared by more than one individual were considered public. TCRdb took the public reads, trimmed them with fastp at Q25, ran MiXCR for clone calling and kept in-frame beta chains. Rows are combined by CDR3 protein, so each entry shows the most common genes and DNA. These V and J calls derive from TCRdb rather than the authors' analysis. The sample records more than 350,000 distinct CDR3 sequences, roughly 21% of which are singletons. In total, the top ten clones hold more than 13% of the sample.

In the paper's terms, the time point label means: persistent/refractory GD, antithyroid drugs over 5 years with positive TRAb. RNA was extracted from PBMCs in TRIzol for both TCR sequencing and RNA sequencing. The diagnosis of Graves' disease was made according to American Thyroid Association guidelines. Patients for the study were recruited at an endocrinology department in Xi'an, China. From each patient, around 9.3 milliliters of peripheral blood was collected into an EDTA anticoagulant tube. Ficoll Paque Plus density gradient separation was used to isolate PBMCs, and no additional T cell sorting was done. An Agilent 2100 Bioanalyzer and agarose gel were used to check RNA quality, while a NanoDrop 2000 measured RNA concentration. V ends up 4 bases short and J 1 base short, with an unmatched junction base count of 8. The CDR3, from cysteine to phenylalanine, totals 15 residues. Of all the DNA, just the CDR3 is kept, 45 bases in frame from base 1. Looking up the germline V gene (reference sequence) yields CDR1 DFQATT and CDR2 SNEGSKA.

The input for sequencing was peripheral blood mononuclear cells (PBMCs), taken when the disease was refractory, from a patient treated with antithyroid drugs. This chain joins TRBV20-1 to TRBJ2-5; 8 central nucleotides agree with TRBD2. This receptor was taken from a female donor with Graves disease. The CDR3 corresponds to CSATPISGVQETQYF. The sequenced DNA: TGCAGTGCTACTCCGATTAGCGGGGTCCAAGAGACCCAGTACTTC.